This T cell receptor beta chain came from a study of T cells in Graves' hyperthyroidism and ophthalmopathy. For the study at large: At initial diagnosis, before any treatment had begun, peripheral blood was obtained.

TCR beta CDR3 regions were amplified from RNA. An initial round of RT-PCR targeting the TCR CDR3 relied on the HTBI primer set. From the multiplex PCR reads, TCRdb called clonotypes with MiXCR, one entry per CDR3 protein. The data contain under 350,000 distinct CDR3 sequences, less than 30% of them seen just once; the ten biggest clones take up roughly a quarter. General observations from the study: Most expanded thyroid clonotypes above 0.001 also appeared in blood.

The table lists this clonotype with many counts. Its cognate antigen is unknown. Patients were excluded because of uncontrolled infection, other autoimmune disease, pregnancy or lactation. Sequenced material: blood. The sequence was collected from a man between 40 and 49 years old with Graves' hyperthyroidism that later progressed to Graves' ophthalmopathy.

The CDR3 loop is CSVGGGGQPQHF. Here the CDR3 DNA reads TGCAGCGTTGGAGGGGGCGGGCAGCCCCAGCATTTT. The J gene is TRBJ1-5, the V gene TRBV29-1, with 7 bases fitting TRBD1. The germline V gene encodes CDR1 SQVTM and CDR2 ANQGSEA. V trimming: 4 bases; J trimming: 7 bases; junction bases outside the gene matches: 4. The CDR3 extends over 12 amino acids.